The present T cell receptor beta chain was sequenced within a study of blood T cell repertoires in COVID-19. This clone was seen once. Original analysis: Amplification of reference gene primers provided the estimated nucleated cell counts. TCRdb's table, derived via immunoSEQ multiplex PCR, lists solely in-frame clones and lacks some. The DNA gave D and trimming, while V, J and clone size come from that table. The table includes 100,000 to 150,000 clones, around 90% detected once. The receptor comes from a man in his fifties with COVID-19, enrolled during active disease. The material sequenced was peripheral blood.

CDR3 in amino acids: CASSSWGAGGLDEQYF. In DNA, the CDR3 is TGTGCCAGCAGCTCTTGGGGGGCGGGAGGGCTCGACGAGCAGTACTTC. This chain connects TRBV7-2 to TRBJ2-7; 9 bases map to TRBD2. The CDR3 loop spans 16 amino acids. V trimming: 4 bases; J trimming: 5 bases; junction bases outside the gene matches: 12. CDR1 is SGHTA and CDR2 is FQGNSA in the germline V gene.